This T cell receptor (beta chain) was profiled in a study of blood T cell repertoires in COVID-19. TCRdb keeps only in-frame clones here, not all; method: immunoSEQ multiplex PCR. Of 130,000 to 150,000 clones in the sample, about 84% were seen once. The germline CDR1 and CDR2 sequences are LGHNA and YNFKEQ. The V and J ends lost 0 bases and 8 bases respectively, with 13 bases between them. The CDR3 is 14 amino acids. This clone was detected many times. This TCR came from a human donor in a cohort sampled during active COVID-19. Sequenced: peripheral blood. The chain uses TRBV4-2 and TRBJ2-5, with D maybe TRBD1 (5 bases). This chain's CDR3 is CASSQDLGDRTQYF. The CDR3 DNA reads as TGTGCCAGCAGCCAAGACTTGGGCGACAGAACCCAGTACTTC.